Below, one T cell receptor (beta chain) is given with its context. The sequencing template was cDNA reverse transcribed from extracted RNA. Using immunoSEQ multiplex PCR, the repertoire was profiled, and TCRdb retains in-frame clones only, with some absent. The sample has fewer than 100,000 clones; 40% to 45% are singletons. The data derive from a study of CD8+ T cells in alopecia areata. V was trimmed by 4 bases and J by 6 bases, leaving 10 bases between them. Germline V gives CDR1 SNHLY, CDR2 FYNNEI. The CDR3 covers 12 residues. The TCR sequence derives from a human donor with alopecia areata. The genes are TRBV2 and TRBJ2-7; maybe TRBD1 (5 bases). The material sequenced was CD4+ T cells sorted from blood. The CDR3 DNA follows: TGTGCCAGCAGTGTGAACAGGTTCGAGCAGTACTTC. This encodes CASSVNRFEQYF.